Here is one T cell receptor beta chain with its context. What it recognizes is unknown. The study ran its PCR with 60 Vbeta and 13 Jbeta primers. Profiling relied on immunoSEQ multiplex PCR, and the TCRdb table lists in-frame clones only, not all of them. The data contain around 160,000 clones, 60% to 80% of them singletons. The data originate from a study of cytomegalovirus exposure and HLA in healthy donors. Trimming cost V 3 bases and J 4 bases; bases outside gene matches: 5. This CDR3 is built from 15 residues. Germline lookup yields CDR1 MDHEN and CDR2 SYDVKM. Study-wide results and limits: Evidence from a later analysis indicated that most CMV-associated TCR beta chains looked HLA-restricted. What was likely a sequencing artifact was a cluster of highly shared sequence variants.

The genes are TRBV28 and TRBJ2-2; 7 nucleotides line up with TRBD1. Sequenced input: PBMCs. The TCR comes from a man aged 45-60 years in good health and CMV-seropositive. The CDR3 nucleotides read TGTGCCAGCAGTTTGCGACAGGGCCTCACCGGGGAGCTGTTTTTT. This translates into CASSLRQGLTGELFF.